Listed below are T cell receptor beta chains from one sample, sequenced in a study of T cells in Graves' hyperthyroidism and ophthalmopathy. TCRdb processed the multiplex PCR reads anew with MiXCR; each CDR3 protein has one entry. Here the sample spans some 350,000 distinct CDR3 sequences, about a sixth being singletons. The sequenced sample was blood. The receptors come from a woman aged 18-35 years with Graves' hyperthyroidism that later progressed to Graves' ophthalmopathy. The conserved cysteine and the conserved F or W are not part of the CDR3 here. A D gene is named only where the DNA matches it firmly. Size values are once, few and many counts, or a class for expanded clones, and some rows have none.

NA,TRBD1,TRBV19,ASTLDRATEAF
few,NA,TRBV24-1,ATSPGPPAYNEQF
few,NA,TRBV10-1,ASSEWQDSYNEQF
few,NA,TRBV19,ASKGTSYEQY
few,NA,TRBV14,ASSLLSGDTQY
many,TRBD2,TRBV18,ASSPRSGRSTDTQY
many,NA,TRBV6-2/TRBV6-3,ASRRRPRDNEQF
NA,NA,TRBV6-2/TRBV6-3,AGSYRYKGDLGSPYNQPQH
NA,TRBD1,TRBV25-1,ATTVGTGEKNEQF
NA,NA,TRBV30,AWSLGHLTYEQY
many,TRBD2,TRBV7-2,ASSPGLAGVEGYEQY
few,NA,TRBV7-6,ASSLAYREVRNEQF
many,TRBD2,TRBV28,ASSLRLARINEQF
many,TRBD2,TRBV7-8,ASSLGLAGVITDTQY
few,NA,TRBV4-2,ASSQDRGTRGYGYT
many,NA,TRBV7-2,ASSPKSGANVLT
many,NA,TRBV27,ASSLASPNQPQH
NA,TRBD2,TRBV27,ASSPPGGLAGYTGELF
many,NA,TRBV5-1,ASSTGDTSYEQY
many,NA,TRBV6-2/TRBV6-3,ASSWDQELTQY
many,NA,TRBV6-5,ASSYSTRNEQF
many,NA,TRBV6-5,ASSYVSWTVKGDTEAF
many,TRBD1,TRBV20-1,SAPTGGSDPREQY
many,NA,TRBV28,ASSLIGGGSQPQH
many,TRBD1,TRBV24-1,ATSDSGTGYNEQF
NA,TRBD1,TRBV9,ASTPGTATTYGYT
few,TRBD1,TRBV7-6,ASSPDGTAYGYT
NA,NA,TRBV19,ASRPRTQVSIQY
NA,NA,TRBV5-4,ASSYGTYSNTGELF
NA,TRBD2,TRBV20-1,SASPLAGDQYEQF